This T cell receptor (beta chain) was identified during a study of Ad26.COV2.S vaccination and SARS-CoV-2 variants. There are 16 residues in the CDR3. V lost 1 base, J lost 5 bases, and 14 bases lay in between. In germline, CDR1 is LGHNA, CDR2 YSLEER. Study-level results: Vaccine and placebo recipients had comparable breadth of non-spike TCRs. Assessments of TCR breadth and depth may have underestimated the total T cell responses.

As for this clone: Its antigen is not identified.

Treatment noted: 15 to 20 received Ad26.COV2.S at low or high dose, single or two shots; several received placebo; per-sample allocation not given. Samples were taken on day 63 after the first vaccine or placebo injection. Libraries were prepared by immunoSEQ multiplex PCR; TCRdb keeps only in-frame clonotypes and omits some of them. The sample shows roughly 450,000 clones, about 93% of them seen only once. The material sequenced was peripheral blood, taken in a trial of Ad26.COV2.S vaccine versus placebo. V and J are TRBV4-3 and TRBJ2-2, with a possible D match to TRBD1 (6 bases). The clonotype was recovered from a person aged 18-60 years who received the Ad26.COV2.S COVID-19 vaccine or a placebo. This CDR3 is CASSQGMTGPTGELFF. The DNA for the CDR3 is TGCGCCAGCAGCCAAGGCATGACAGGCCCGACCGGGGAGCTGTTTTTT.